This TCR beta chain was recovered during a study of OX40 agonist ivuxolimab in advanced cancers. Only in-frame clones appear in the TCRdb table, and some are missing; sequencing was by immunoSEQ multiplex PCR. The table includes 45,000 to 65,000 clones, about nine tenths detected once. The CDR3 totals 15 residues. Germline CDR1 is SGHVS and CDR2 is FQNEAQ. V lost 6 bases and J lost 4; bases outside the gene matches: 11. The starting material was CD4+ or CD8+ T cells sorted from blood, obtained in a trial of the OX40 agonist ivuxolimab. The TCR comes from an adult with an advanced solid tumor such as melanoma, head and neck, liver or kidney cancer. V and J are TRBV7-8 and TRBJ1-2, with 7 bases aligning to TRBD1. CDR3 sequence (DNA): TGTGCCAGCAGTCGGGGGGAAGACAGGGCCTATGGCTACACCTTC. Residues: CASSRGEDRAYGYTF.